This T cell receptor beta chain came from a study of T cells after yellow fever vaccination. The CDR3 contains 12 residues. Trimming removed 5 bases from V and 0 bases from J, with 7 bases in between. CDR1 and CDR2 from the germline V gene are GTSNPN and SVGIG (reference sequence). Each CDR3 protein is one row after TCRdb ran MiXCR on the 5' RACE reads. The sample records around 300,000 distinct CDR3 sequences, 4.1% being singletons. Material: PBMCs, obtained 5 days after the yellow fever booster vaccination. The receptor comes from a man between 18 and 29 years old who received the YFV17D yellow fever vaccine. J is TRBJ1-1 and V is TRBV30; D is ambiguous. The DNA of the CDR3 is TGTGCCTGGGGTCAAGTGAACACTGAAGCTTTCTTT. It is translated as CAWGQVNTEAFF.